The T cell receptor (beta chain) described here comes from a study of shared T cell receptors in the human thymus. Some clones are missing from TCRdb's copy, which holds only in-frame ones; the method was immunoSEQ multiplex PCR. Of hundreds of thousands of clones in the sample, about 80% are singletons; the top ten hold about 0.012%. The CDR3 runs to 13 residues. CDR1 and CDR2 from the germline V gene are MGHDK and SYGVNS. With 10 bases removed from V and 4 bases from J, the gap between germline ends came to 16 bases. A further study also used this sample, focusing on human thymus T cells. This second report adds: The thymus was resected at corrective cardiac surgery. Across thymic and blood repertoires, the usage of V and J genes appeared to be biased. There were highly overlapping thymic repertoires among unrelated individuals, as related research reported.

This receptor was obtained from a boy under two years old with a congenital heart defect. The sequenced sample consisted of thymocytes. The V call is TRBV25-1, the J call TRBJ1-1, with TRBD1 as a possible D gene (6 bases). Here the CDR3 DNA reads TGTGCCACCAAAGGGGGAGGGGCCACTGAAGCTTTCTTT. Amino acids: CATKGGGATEAFF.